This TCR beta chain was documented in a study of cytomegalovirus exposure and HLA in healthy donors. Study observations and caveats: Rare sequences made up most TCRs, while some public TCRs were found in many donors. A few CMV-associated chains were confirmed in vitro to be specific for CMV antigens.

With regard to this clone: Its antigen is unknown.

Trimming cost V 1 base and J 2 bases; bases outside gene matches: 3. From germline, CDR1 is SGHAT and CDR2 FQNNGV. The CDR3 is 16 amino acids. Sequencing used immunoSEQ multiplex PCR; TCRdb keeps in-frame clones, though not all of them. The data hold fewer than 400,000 clones, with roughly 90% observed a single time. The receptor was isolated from a man aged 30 to 39 in good health and CMV-seronegative. Input material: PBMCs. The V call is TRBV11-2, the J call TRBJ2-7; TRBD2 matches at 12 bases. CDR3 loop: CASSLGGLAGTYEQYF. DNA of the CDR3: TGTGCCAGCAGCTTAGGCGGACTAGCGGGGACCTACGAGCAGTACTTC.